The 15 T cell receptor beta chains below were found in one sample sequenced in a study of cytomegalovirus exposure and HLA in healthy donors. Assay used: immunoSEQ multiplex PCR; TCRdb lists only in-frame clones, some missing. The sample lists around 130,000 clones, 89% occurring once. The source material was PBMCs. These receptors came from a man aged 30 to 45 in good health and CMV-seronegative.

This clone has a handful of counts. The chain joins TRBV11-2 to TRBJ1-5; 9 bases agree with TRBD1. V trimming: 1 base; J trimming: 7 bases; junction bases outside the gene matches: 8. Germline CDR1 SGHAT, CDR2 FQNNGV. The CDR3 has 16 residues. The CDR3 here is CASSLGTGDGPQPQHF. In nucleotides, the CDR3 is TGTGCCAGCAGCTTAGGGACAGGGGACGGGCCCCAGCCCCAGCATTTT.

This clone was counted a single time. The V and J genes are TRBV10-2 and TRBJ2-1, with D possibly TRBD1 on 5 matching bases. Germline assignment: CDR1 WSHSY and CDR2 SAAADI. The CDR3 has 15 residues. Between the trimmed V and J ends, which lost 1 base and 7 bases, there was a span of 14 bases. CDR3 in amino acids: CASSELGVFRNEQFF. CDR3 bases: TGCGCCAGCAGTGAGTTAGGGGTCTTTCGGAATGAGCAGTTCTTC.

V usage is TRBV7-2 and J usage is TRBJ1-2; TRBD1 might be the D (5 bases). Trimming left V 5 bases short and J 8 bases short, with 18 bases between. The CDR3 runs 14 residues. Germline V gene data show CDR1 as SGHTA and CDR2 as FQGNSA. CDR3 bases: TGTGCCAGCAGCCTGGGACTAGGGTATGTCGGCTACACCTTC. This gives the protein CASSLGLGYVGYTF.

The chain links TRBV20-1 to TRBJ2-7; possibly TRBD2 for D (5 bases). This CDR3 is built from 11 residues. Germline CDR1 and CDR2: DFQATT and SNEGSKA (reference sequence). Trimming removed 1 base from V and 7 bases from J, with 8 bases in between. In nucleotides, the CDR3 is TGCAGTGCTAGAGCTTCGGGGGAGCAGTACTTC. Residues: CSARASGEQYF.

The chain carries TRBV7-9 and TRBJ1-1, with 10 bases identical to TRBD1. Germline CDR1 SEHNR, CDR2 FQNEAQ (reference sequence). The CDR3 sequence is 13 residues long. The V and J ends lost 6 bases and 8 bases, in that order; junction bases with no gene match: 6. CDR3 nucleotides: TGTGCCAGCAGTCCGACAGGGGGCGTAGAAGCTTTCTTT. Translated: CASSPTGGVEAFF. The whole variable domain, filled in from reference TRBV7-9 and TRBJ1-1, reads DTGVSQNPRHKITKRGQNVTFRCDPISEHNRLYWYRQTLGQGPEFLTYFQNEAQLEKSRLLSDRFSAERPKGSFSTLEIQRTEQGDSAMYLCASSPTGGVEAFFGQGTRLTVV.

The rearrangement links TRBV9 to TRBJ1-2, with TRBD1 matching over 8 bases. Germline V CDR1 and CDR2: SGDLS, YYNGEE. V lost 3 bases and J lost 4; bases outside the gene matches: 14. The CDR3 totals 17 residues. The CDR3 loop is CASSARGRGEFGYGYTF. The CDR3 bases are TGTGCCAGCAGCGCCAGGGGGCGCGGGGAATTCGGCTATGGCTACACCTTC.

CDR3 sequence reads: CASSLRGSYNEQFF. As DNA, the CDR3 is TGTGCCAGCAGCTTAAGGGGCAGCTACAATGAGCAGTTCTTC. V is TRBV7-3 and J is TRBJ2-1, with D tentatively TRBD1 (5 bases). The length of the CDR3 is 14 residues. V was shortened by 1 base and J by 3 bases, with 7 bases between the two germline ends. The V gene's germline CDR1 is SGHTA and CDR2 FQGTGA.

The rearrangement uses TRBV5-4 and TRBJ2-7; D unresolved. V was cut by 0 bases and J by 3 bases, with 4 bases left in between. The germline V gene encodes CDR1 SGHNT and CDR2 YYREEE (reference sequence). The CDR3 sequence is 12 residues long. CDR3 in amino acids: CASSLGGYEQYF. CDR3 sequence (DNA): TGTGCCAGCAGCTTGGGAGGCTACGAGCAGTACTTC.

CDR3 in amino acids: CASSLGQMETQYF. Here the CDR3 DNA reads TGTGCCAGCAGCCTGGGACAGATGGAGACCCAGTACTTC. The chain has TRBV28 and TRBJ2-5, with 7 bases lining up with TRBD1. The V and J ends lost 6 bases and 5 bases, in that order; junction bases with no gene match: 6. Per the germline V gene, CDR1 is MDHEN and CDR2 is SYDVKM. This CDR3 is built from 13 residues.

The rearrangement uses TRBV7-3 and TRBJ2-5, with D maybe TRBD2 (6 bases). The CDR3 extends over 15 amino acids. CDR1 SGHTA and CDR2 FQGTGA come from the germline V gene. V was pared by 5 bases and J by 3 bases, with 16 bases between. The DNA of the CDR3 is TGTGCCAGCAGCCATGACCTAGTAGCGGAAGAGACCCAGTACTTC. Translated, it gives CASSHDLVAEETQYF.

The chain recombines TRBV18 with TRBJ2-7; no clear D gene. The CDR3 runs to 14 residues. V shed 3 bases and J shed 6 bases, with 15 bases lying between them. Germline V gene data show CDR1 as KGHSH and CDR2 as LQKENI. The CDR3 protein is CASSPREVSGEQYF. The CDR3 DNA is TGTGCCAGCTCACCCCGTGAAGTCTCAGGCGAGCAGTACTTC.

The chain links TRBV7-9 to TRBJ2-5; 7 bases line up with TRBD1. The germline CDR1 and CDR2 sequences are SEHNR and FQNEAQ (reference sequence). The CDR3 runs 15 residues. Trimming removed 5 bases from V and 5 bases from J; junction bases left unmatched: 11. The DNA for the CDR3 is TGTGCCAGCAGCCTCGTATACAGGGGTGAGGAGACCCAGTACTTC. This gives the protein CASSLVYRGEETQYF.

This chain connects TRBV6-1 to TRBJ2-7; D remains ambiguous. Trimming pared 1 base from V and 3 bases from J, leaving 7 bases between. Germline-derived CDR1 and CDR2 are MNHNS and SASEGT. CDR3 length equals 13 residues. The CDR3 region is CASSEGSFYEQYF. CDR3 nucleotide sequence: TGTGCCAGCAGTGAAGGTAGTTTCTACGAGCAGTACTTC.

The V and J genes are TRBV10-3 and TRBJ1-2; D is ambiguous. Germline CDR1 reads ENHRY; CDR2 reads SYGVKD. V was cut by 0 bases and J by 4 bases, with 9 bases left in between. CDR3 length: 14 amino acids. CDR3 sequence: CAISESPGVYGYTF. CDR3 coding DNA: TGTGCCATCAGTGAGTCCCCCGGGGTCTATGGCTACACCTTC.

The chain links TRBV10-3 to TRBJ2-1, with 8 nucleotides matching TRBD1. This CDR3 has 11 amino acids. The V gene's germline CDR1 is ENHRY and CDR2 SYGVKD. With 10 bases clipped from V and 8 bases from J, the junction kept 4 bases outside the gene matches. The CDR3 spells CATRQGYEQFF. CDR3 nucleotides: TGTGCCACCAGACAGGGGTATGAGCAGTTCTTC.